This is a list of T cell receptor beta chains from one sample in a study of technical replicates of blood from several donors. The repertoire was sequenced with immunoSEQ multiplex PCR; TCRdb's copy has only in-frame clones and lacks some. The table shows more than 70,000 clones, with roughly nine tenths occurring only once. The sample comprised T cells isolated from PBMCs. The source of these receptors is a human donor in good health. The CDR3 runs from the conserved cysteine through the conserved F or W. The order of the fields is J gene, V gene, clone size, D gene, CDR3 DNA, CDR3 protein. A D gene is named only where the DNA matches it firmly. Not every row has a clone size; where given, it reads once, few, many or a size class.

>TRBJ1-1|TRBV6-5|.|.
TGTGCCAGCAGTTATAATAGGGAGACTGAAGCTTTCTTT
CASSYNRETEAFF
>TRBJ2-5|TRBV5-1|.|TRBD1
TGCGCCAGCAGCTTAGGACAGGGAGAGACCCAGTACTTC
CASSLGQGETQYF
>TRBJ2-7|TRBV28|.|.
TGTGCCAGCAGTTCACAGGGTTATGGGCCCTACGAGCAGTACTTC
CASSSQGYGPYEQYF
>TRBJ2-1|TRBV21-1|.|.
TGTGCCAGCAGCCCTACGGGTAGCGGGGGGGCCAATGAGCAGTTCTTC
CASSPTGSGGANEQFF
>TRBJ2-7|TRBV14|once|TRBD1
TGTGCCAGCAGCCAAGTTGGGACAGGGGCCTACGAGCAGTACTTC
CASSQVGTGAYEQYF
>TRBJ2-2|TRBV19|.|TRBD1
TGTGCCAGTAGTTCGACAGGGTCCACCGGGGAGCTGTTTTTT
CASSSTGSTGELFF
>TRBJ2-2|TRBV27|.|TRBD2
TGTGCCAGCAACCTCCGGGGGGGTATTACCGGGGAGCTGTTTTTT
CASNLRGGITGELFF
>TRBJ2-7|TRBV5-6|.|TRBD2
TGTGCCAGCAGCTTTTGGGGGCGGGGGGGCTACGAGCAGTACTTC
CASSFWGRGGYEQYF
>TRBJ2-3|TRBV11-2|.|TRBD2
TGTGCCAGCAGAGCCCAAGGGAGTAGCGGGCATAAAAGCACAGATACGCAGTATTTT
CASRAQGSSGHKSTDTQYF
>TRBJ2-7|TRBV13|once|.
TGTGCCAGCAGCTCCTCCCCCTACGAGCAGTACTTC
CASSSSPYEQYF
>TRBJ2-7|TRBV11-2|.|.
TGTGCCAGCAGCTTTGGCAAACCCTACGAGCAGTACTTC
CASSFGKPYEQYF
>TRBJ1-1|TRBV28|.|.
TGTGCCAGCAGTTCCCCGGACAGAAACACTGAAGCTTTCTTT
CASSSPDRNTEAFF
>TRBJ2-3|TRBV5-1|.|.
TGCGCCAGCAGCTTGCTGAGATTCGACACAGATACGCAGTATTTT
CASSLLRFDTDTQYF
>TRBJ1-6|TRBV7-9|few|.
TGTGCCAGCACCCTCCAGACAGGCTTTAATTCACCCCTCCACTTT
CASTLQTGFNSPLHF
>TRBJ2-2|TRBV6-1|few|.
TGTGCCAGCAGTGTAACAGGGACCACCGGGGAGCTGTTTTTT
CASSVTGTTGELFF
>TRBJ2-1|TRBV25-1|.|TRBD2
TGTGCCAGCAGTCCTAGCGGATCCTACAATGAGCAGTTCTTC
CASSPSGSYNEQFF
>TRBJ1-3|TRBV6-1|.|.
TGTGCCAGCAGTGAAGCAGCATCTTTCTCTGGAAACACCATATATTTT
CASSEAASFSGNTIYF
>TRBJ1-1|TRBV6-1|.|TRBD1
TGTGCCAGCAGCGAACCCGGGACAGGGGCCGCGAACACTGAAGCTTTCTTT
CASSEPGTGAANTEAFF